The 9 T cell receptor beta chains below were found in one sample sequenced in a study of blood T cell repertoires in COVID-19. Profiling relied on immunoSEQ multiplex PCR, and the TCRdb table lists in-frame clones only, not all of them. The data contain 150,000 or so clones, 75% to 90% of them singletons. The source material was peripheral blood. The source of these receptors is a man younger than 30 with COVID-19, enrolled during active disease.

The chain links TRBV6-2 or TRBV6-3 to TRBJ1-6; 7 bases fit TRBD1. Losses at the gene ends were 2 bases for V and 7 bases for J; bases not matched to a gene: 11. There are 17 residues in the CDR3. Germline V lookup: CDR1 MNHEY, CDR2 SVGEGT. The CDR3 bases are TGTGCCAGCAGTTACGAAGGGACAGCTTCAAGGAATTCACCCCTCCACTTT. Translated: CASSYEGTASRNSPLHF.

The V call is TRBV6-4, the J call TRBJ2-1; the match to TRBD2 covers 10 bases. This CDR3 is 15 amino acids long. Germline V gene lookup returns CDR1 MRHNA and CDR2 SNTAGT. V gave up 3 bases and J gave up 7 bases; unmatched junction bases: 6. The CDR3 region is CASSDVAGGGNEQFF. CDR3 nucleotide sequence: TGTGCCAGCAGTGATGTAGCGGGAGGAGGGAATGAGCAGTTCTTC.

This clone was seen a few times. The chain uses TRBV28 and TRBJ1-2; perhaps TRBD1 as D (6 bases). V lost 1 base and J lost 4, with 10 bases in between. This CDR3 comprises 14 residues. Germline V gene lookup returns CDR1 MDHEN and CDR2 SYDVKM. The CDR3 sequence: CASSLLGARYGYTF. DNA of the CDR3: TGTGCCAGCAGTTTATTGGGGGCTCGCTATGGCTACACCTTC.

This clone came up once. V and J are TRBV11-3 and TRBJ2-1; tentatively, D is TRBD1 (5 bases). CDR3 size: 16 residues. Germline CDR1 and CDR2: SGHNT and YENEEA. Trimming pared 1 base from V and 0 bases from J, leaving 10 bases between. For the CDR3, the DNA is TGTGCCAGCAGCTTAGGGGGCAGGACCTCCTACAATGAGCAGTTCTTC. This sequence encodes CASSLGGRTSYNEQFF. The entire variable domain, with the rest obtained from reference TRBV11-3 and TRBJ2-1, is as follows: EAGVVQSPRYKIIEKKQPVAFWCNPISGHNTLYWYLQNLGQGPELLIRYENEEAVDDSQLPKDRFSAERLKGVDSTLKIQPAELGDSAVYLCASSLGGRTSYNEQFFGPGTRLTVL.

A remark on this clone: In the same sample, other DNA sequences code for this CDR3. This chain links TRBV9 with TRBJ2-5; 7 bases are shared with TRBD2. The CDR3 sequence is 15 residues long. Trimming removed 0 bases from V and 3 bases from J; junction bases left unmatched: 5. The V gene's germline CDR1 is SGDLS and CDR2 YYNGEE. The CDR3 reads CASSVGLAGEETQYF. The CDR3 region has the DNA TGTGCCAGCAGCGTAGGACTAGCCGGGGAAGAGACCCAGTACTTC. Complete variable domain (other parts from reference TRBV9 and TRBJ2-5): DSGVTQTPKHLITATGQRVTLRCSPRSGDLSVYWYQQSLDQGLQFLIQYYNGEERAKGNILERFSAQQFPDLHSELNLSSLELGDSALYFCASSVGLAGEETQYFGPGTRLLVL.

On this clone itself: A junction boundary mismatches the germline segment, possibly from a read error. This chain uses TRBV4-1 with TRBJ2-7, with 10 bases that match TRBD2. The CDR3 spans 15 residues. Germline V gives CDR1 MGHRA, CDR2 YSYEKL. The CDR3, as DNA: TGCGCCAGCCGCCAAAATCCCCTAGCGGGAGCGGAGCAGTACTTC. Translation: CASRQNPLAGAEQYF.

This chain connects TRBV4-3 to TRBJ2-1, with a weak D call TRBD2 (5 bases). CDR1 LGHNA and CDR2 YSLEER come from the germline V gene. V was cut by 4 bases and J by 2 bases, with 6 bases left in between. The CDR3 sequence is 13 residues long. The CDR3 sequence: CASSPGTYNEQFF. In nucleotides, the CDR3 is TGCGCCAGCAGCCCGGGGACCTACAATGAGCAGTTCTTC.

This chain uses TRBV7-2 with TRBJ1-5, with D perhaps matching TRBD1 (5 bases). Trimming removed 6 bases at V and 1 base at J, with 19 bases between. The CDR3 consists of 17 residues. Germline V gene data show CDR1 as SGHTA and CDR2 as FQGNSA. The CDR3: CASSHNRAGGSNQPQHF. In DNA form, the CDR3 reads TGTGCCAGCAGTCACAATCGGGCGGGGGGGAGCAATCAGCCCCAGCATTTT.

The genes are TRBV10-1 and TRBJ2-3; 11 bases match TRBD2. After removal of 2 bases from V and 9 bases from J, the junction contained 4 bases not matched to a gene. Per germline, CDR1 WNHNN and CDR2 SYGVQD (reference sequence). CDR3 length: 14 amino acids. The CDR3 region is CASSETGTSGTQYF. In DNA, the CDR3 is TGCGCCAGCAGTGAGACCGGGACTAGCGGAACGCAGTATTTT.